The next 13 T cell receptor beta chains were all read from a single sample in a study of cytomegalovirus exposure and HLA in healthy donors. Libraries were prepared by immunoSEQ multiplex PCR; TCRdb keeps only in-frame clonotypes and omits some of them. The sample includes around 190,000 clones, around nine tenths of them seen just once. Sequenced material: PBMCs. Every receptor here comes from a man aged 25-45 years in good health and CMV-seropositive.

This rearrangement joins TRBV5-1 to TRBJ2-7; TRBD1 matches at 7 bases. The trim removed 8 bases at V and 0 bases at J, leaving 14 bases unmatched. CDR1 is SGHRS and CDR2 is YFSETQ in the germline V gene. This CDR3 has 16 residues. The CDR3 DNA reads as TGCGCCAGTGCTTCAGGGGAGACAGGGAGCTCCTACGAGCAGTACTTC. Its translation: CASASGETGSSYEQYF.

The sample holds one count of this clone. The rearrangement links TRBV6-5 to TRBJ1-3; the match to TRBD1 covers 8 bases. The CDR3 spans 14 residues. V shed 6 bases, J shed 8 bases, and the junction held 9 bases outside the gene matches. The germline gives CDR1 MNHEY, CDR2 SVGAGI. The CDR3 DNA is TGTGCCAGCAGGAACCAGGGGGCGAGGTACACCATATATTTT. Its protein product is CASRNQGARYTIYF.

CDR3 sequence: CASSYSGAGQPQHF. The DNA of the CDR3 is TGTGCCAGCAGTTACTCAGGGGCAGGTCAGCCCCAGCATTTT. The chain couples TRBV6-5 to TRBJ1-5; D possibly corresponds to TRBD1 (5 bases). Trimming removed 0 bases from V and 6 bases from J, with 9 bases in between. CDR3 length: 14 amino acids. The V gene's germline CDR1 is MNHEY and CDR2 SVGAGI.

V gene TRBV6-5 combines with J gene TRBJ2-2; D may be TRBD1 (6 bases). V dropped 5 bases and J dropped 5 bases, with 6 bases sitting between them. Germline CDR1 MNHEY, CDR2 SVGAGI. The CDR3 covers 12 residues. CDR3 coding DNA: TGTGCCAGCAGTACAGGGACCGGGGAGCTGTTTTTT. Translated, it gives CASSTGTGELFF.

The J gene is TRBJ2-1, the V gene TRBV9, with D possibly being TRBD2 (5 bases). Germline CDR1 is SGDLS and CDR2 is YYNGEE. The CDR3 sequence is 13 residues long. V was pared by 0 bases and J by 6 bases, with 7 bases between. The CDR3 loop reads CASSVGGSNEQFF. Here the CDR3 DNA reads TGTGCCAGCAGCGTAGGAGGGTCCAATGAGCAGTTCTTC.

This clone was counted a single time. The chain carries TRBV4-1 and TRBJ2-7; 8 nucleotides match TRBD2. This CDR3 is 15 amino acids long. Germline V CDR1 and CDR2: MGHRA, YSYEKL. With 0 bases clipped from V and 3 bases from J, the junction kept 4 bases outside the gene matches. As DNA, the CDR3 is TGCGCCAGCAGCCAAGATAGGGCGGGAGGCTACGAGCAGTACTTC. Protein: CASSQDRAGGYEQYF.

This rearrangement joins TRBV6-5 to TRBJ1-1, with D uncertain. Germline V lookup: CDR1 MNHEY, CDR2 SVGAGI. This CDR3 is 11 amino acids long. The V end lost 2 bases, the J end lost 3 bases, and 1 base lay between the germline ends. CDR3 in amino acids: CASSYDTEAFF. The CDR3, as DNA: TGTGCCAGCAGTTACGACACTGAAGCTTTCTTT.

V gene TRBV11-3 combines with J gene TRBJ2-2; the D is unclear. Trimming left V 5 bases short and J 4 bases short, with 8 bases between. This CDR3 comprises 13 residues. CDR1 is SGHNT and CDR2 is YENEEA in the germline V gene. CDR3 sequence: CASSLVGTGELFF. DNA for the CDR3: TGTGCCAGCAGCCTGGTGGGCACCGGGGAGCTGTTTTTT.

This clone was detected only once. V gene TRBV2 combines with J gene TRBJ2-2; D unclear. The CDR3 sequence is 16 residues long. CDR1 and CDR2 (germline): SNHLY, FYNNEI. The V gene lost 2 bases and the J gene lost 7 bases, with 17 bases spanning the gap. Here the CDR3 reads CASSENHRYSLGELFF. CDR3 in DNA: TGTGCCAGCAGTGAAAACCACCGGTATTCTCTCGGGGAGCTGTTTTTT.

J is TRBJ1-1 and V is TRBV4-1, with D unclear. CDR3 length equals 15 residues. The V and J ends lost 1 base and 1 base respectively, with 10 bases between them. CDR1 MGHRA and CDR2 YSYEKL come from the germline V gene. The CDR3 loop reads CASSQGYTPNTEAFF. In DNA form, the CDR3 reads TGCGCCAGCAGCCAAGGTTATACGCCGAACACTGAAGCTTTCTTT.

This clone was seen just once. The chain joins TRBV5-4 to TRBJ1-2; D gene uncertain. Trimming took 4 bases from V and 2 from J, leaving 12 bases between them. The V gene's germline CDR1 is SGHNT and CDR2 YYREEE (reference sequence). CDR3 length: 14 amino acids. The CDR3 nucleotides are TGTGCCAGCAGCACCCGGATCCAGAACTATGGCTACACCTTC. Amino acids: CASSTRIQNYGYTF.

This clone has just one count. The CDR3 reads CASSHRAPAEQYF. The CDR3 bases are TGTGCCAGCAGCCACCGGGCTCCAGCCGAGCAGTACTTC. V gene TRBV6-6 combines with J gene TRBJ2-7; D remains unclear. The CDR3 sequence is 13 residues long. V lost 6 bases, J lost 6 bases, and 15 bases lay in between. Germline CDR1 reads MNHNY; CDR2 reads SVGAGI (reference sequence).

This clone has just one count. V gene TRBV2 combines with J gene TRBJ2-3, with 10 bases identical to TRBD1. The CDR3 has 16 amino acids. Germline V CDR1 and CDR2: SNHLY, FYNNEI. The trim removed 10 bases at V and 4 bases at J, leaving 14 bases unmatched. DNA of the CDR3: TGTGCCATACTGCTGACGACAGGGGGCATCCCAGATACGCAGTATTTT. Protein sequence: CAILLTTGGIPDTQYF. Combining the CDR3 with reference TRBV2 and TRBJ2-3 gives the whole variable domain EPEVTQTPSHQVTQMGQEVILRCVPISNHLYFYWYRQILGQKVEFLVSFYNNEISEKSEIFDDQFSVERPDGSNFTLKIRSTKLEDSAMYFCAILLTTGGIPDTQYFGPGTRLTVL.